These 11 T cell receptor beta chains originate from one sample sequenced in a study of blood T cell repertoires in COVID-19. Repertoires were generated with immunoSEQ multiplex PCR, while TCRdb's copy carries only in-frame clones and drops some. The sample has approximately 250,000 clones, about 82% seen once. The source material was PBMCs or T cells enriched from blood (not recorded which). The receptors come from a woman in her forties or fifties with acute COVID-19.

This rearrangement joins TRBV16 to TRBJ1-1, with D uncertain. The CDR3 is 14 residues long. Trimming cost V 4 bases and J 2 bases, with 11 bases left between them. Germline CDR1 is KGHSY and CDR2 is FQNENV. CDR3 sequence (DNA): TGTGCCAGCAGCCCCCGGGGTATAAACACTGAAGCTTTCTTT. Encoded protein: CASSPRGINTEAFF.

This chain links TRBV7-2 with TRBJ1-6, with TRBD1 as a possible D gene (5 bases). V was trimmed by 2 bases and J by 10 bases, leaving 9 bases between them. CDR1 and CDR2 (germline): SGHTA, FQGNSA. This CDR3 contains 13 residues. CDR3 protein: CASSLTGGSPLHF. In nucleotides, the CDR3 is TGTGCCAGCAGCTTAACGGGGGGGTCACCCCTCCACTTT.

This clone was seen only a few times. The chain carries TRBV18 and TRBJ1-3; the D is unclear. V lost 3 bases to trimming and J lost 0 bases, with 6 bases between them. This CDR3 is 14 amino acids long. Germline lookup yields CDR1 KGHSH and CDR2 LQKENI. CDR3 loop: CASSPGPSGNTIYF. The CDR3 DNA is TGTGCCAGCTCACCGGGCCCCTCTGGAAACACCATATATTTT.

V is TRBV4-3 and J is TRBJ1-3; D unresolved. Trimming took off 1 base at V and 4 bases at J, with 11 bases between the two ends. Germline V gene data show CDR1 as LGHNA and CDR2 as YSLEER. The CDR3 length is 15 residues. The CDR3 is CASSQAPPEGNTIYF. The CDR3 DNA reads TGCGCCAGCAGCCAAGCCCCCCCTGAGGGAAACACCATATATTTT.

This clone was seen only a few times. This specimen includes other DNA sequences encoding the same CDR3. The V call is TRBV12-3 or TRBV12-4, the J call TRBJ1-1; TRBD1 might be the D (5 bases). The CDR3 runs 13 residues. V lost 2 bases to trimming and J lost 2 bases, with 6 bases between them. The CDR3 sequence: CASSLRGNTEAFF. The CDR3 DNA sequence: TGTGCCAGCAGTTTAAGGGGTAACACTGAAGCTTTCTTT.

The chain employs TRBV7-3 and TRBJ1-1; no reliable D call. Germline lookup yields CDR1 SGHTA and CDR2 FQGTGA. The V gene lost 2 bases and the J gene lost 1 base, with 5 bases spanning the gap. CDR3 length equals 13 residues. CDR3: CASSLGENTEAFF. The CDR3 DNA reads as TGTGCCAGCAGCTTAGGAGAGAACACTGAAGCTTTCTTT. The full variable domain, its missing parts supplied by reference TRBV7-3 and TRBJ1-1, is GAGVSQTPSNKVTEKGKYVELRCDPISGHTALYWYRQSLGQGPEFLIYFQGTGAADDSGLPNDRFFAVRPEGSVSTLKIQRTERGDSAVYLCASSLGENTEAFFGQGTRLTVV.

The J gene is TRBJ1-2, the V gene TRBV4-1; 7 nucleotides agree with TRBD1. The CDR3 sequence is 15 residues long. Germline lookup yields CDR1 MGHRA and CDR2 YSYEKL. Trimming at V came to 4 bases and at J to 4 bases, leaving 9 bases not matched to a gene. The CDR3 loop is CASSPNQGVTYGYTF. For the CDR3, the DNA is TGCGCCAGCAGCCCCAACCAGGGGGTCACCTATGGCTACACCTTC.

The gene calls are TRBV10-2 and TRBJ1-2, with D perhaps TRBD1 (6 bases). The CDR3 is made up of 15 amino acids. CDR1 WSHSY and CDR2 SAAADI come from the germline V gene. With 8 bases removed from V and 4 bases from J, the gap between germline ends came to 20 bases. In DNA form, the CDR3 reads TGCGCCAGCTCCACAACCCGGGACACAACCTATGGCTACACCTTC. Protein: CASSTTRDTTYGYTF.

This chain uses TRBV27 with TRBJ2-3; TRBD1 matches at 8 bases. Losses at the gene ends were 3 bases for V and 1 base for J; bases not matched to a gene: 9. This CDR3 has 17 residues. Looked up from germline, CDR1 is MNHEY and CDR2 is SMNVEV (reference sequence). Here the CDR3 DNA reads TGTGCCAGCAGTTTCAGGGGGCGCGTTTGGGGCACAGATACGCAGTATTTT. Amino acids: CASSFRGRVWGTDTQYF.

The DNA of the CDR3 is TGTGCCAGCAGGGCAGGGGGGGAGACCCAGTACTTC. This gives the protein CASRAGGETQYF. The rearrangement joins TRBV27 to TRBJ2-5, with a possible D match to TRBD1 (7 bases). The CDR3 loop spans 12 amino acids. The V gene's germline CDR1 is MNHEY and CDR2 SMNVEV (reference sequence). V lost 6 bases and J 5 bases, leaving 10 bases between the germline ends.

CDR3 amino acids: CASGTGGASNQPQHF. The CDR3, as DNA: TGTGCCAGCGGAACGGGGGGAGCTAGCAATCAGCCCCAGCATTTT. V usage is TRBV2 and J usage is TRBJ1-5; D may be TRBD1 (5 bases). This CDR3 spans 15 amino acids. CDR1 SNHLY and CDR2 FYNNEI come from the germline V gene. Trimming took off 8 bases at V and 0 bases at J, with 14 bases between the two ends.